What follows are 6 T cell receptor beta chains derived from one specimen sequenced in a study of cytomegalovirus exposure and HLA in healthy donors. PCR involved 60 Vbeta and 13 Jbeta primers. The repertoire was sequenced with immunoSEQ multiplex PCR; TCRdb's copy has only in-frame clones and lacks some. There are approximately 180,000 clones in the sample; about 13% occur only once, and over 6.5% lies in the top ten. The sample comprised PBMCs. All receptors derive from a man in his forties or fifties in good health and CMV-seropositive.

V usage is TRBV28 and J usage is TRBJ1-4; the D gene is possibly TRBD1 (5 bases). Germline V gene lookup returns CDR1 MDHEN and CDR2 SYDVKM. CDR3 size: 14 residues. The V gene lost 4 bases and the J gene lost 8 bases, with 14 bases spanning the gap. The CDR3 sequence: CASSSTRGGEKLFF. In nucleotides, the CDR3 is TGTGCCAGCAGTTCCACTAGGGGAGGCGAAAAACTGTTTTTT.

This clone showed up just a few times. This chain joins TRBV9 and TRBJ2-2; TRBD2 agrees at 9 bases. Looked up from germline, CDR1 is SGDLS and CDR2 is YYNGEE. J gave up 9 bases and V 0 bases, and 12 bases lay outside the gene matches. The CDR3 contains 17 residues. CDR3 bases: TGTGCCAGCAGCGTAGGGGTTAGCGGGGGAGCTCTGAGGGAGCTGTTTTTT. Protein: CASSVGVSGGALRELFF.

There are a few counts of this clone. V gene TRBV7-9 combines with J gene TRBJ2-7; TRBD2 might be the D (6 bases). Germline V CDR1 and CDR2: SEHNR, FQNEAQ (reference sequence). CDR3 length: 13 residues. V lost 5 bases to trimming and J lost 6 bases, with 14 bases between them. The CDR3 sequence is CASSRAGLAEQYF. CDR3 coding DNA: TGTGCCAGCAGCCGGGCGGGGCTGGCCGAGCAGTACTTC.

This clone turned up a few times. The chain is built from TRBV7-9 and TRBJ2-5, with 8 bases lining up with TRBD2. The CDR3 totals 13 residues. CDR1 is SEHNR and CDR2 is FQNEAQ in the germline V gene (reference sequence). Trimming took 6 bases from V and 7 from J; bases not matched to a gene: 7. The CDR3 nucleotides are TGTGCCAGCAGTCCGGGACTAGAAAGGACCCAGTACTTC. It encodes CASSPGLERTQYF.

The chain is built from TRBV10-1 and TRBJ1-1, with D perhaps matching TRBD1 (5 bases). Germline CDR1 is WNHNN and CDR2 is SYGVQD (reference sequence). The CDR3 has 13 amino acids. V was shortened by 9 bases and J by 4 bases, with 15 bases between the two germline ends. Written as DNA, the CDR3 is TGCGCCAGAAGCTTCGGCGGGGCCACTGAAGCTTTCTTT. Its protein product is CARSFGGATEAFF.

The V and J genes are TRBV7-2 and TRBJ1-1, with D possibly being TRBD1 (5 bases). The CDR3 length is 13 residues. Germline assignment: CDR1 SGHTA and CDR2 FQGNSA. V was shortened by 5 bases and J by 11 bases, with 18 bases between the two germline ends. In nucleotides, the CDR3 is TGTGCCAGCAGCCCGGGGGACCCTAGGTGGGCTTTCTTT. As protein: CASSPGDPRWAFF.